The clone carrying this T cell receptor beta chain was found many times. Antigen: not known. TCRdb itself ran the RT-PCR reads through MiXCR, one entry per CDR3 protein. The sample comprises more than 450,000 distinct CDR3 sequences, about 12% of which are singletons, and 10% rests with the top ten. V trimming: 9 bases; J trimming: 2 bases; junction bases outside the gene matches: 9. The CDR3 has 14 residues. This specimen belongs to a study of response to subunit inactivated influenza vaccine. Study-wide results and limits: Only a handful of new T cells, the authors suggested, are recruited with each seasonal influenza vaccination.

The TCR was taken from a man between 45 and 60 years old who received an inactivated influenza vaccine. This chain links TRBV12-3 or TRBV12-4 with TRBJ1-2; 7 bases line up with TRBD1. Sequencing was performed on PBMCs from blood, taken on the day of vaccination. The CDR3 here is CASHRTGLNYGYTF. The CDR3 DNA is TGTGCCAGTCATCGGACAGGTCTGAACTATGGCTACACCTTC.